These 25 T cell receptor beta chains share one sample of origin, sequenced in a study of Tregs in tolerant kidney transplant recipients. TCRdb's copy holds only in-frame clones and misses some; the assay was immunoSEQ multiplex PCR. In all, the sample yields approximately 30,000 clones. The sample here was CD8+ T cells from blood, taken before the transplant. The receptor source for this set is a human donor who received a combined kidney and bone marrow transplant.

As for this clone: The CDR3 extends 3 residues past the end of the read, so its final part is completed from the germline J gene. J is TRBJ1-5 and V is TRBV5-6; no clear D. The CDR3 runs 14 residues. Trimming removed 3 bases at V and 4 bases at J, with 11 bases between. CDR1 and CDR2 (germline): SGHDT, YYEEEE. CDR3 amino acids: CASSYQDKNQPQHF. The part of the CDR3 DNA that was read is TGTGCCAGCAGCTACCAGGATAAGAATCAGCCC.

A note on this clone: The CDR3 end is not reached by the read, which stops 3 residues before it; the germline J gene fills it in. The chain employs TRBV19 and TRBJ2-2, with D possibly being TRBD1 (6 bases). The V end lost 5 bases, the J end lost 0 bases, and 13 bases lay between the germline ends. This CDR3 has 16 amino acids. Germline loops: CDR1 LNHDA, CDR2 SQIVND (reference sequence). The part of the CDR3 DNA that was read is TGTGCCAGTAGTTTATGGTCAGGGGCGAACACCGGGGAG. It encodes CASSLWSGANTGE. The whole CDR3 reads CASSLWSGANTGELFF.

Turning to this clone: With the read ending 3 residues before the CDR3 end, the germline J gene is used to fill in that end. This sequence joins TRBV19 and TRBJ2-7; perhaps TRBD2 as D (5 bases). The CDR3 is made up of 13 amino acids. V lost 3 bases, J lost 0 bases, and 6 bases lay in between. Germline-derived CDR1 and CDR2 are LNHDA and SQIVND (reference sequence). The DNA read from the CDR3 is TGTGCCAGTAGTATTAGCGACTCCTACGAG. Translating it yields CASSISDSYE. From start to end, the CDR3 is CASSISDSYEQYF.

On this clone itself: The read gets to within 3 residues of the CDR3 end, and the germline J gene fills in the rest. The rearrangement links TRBV7-8 to TRBJ2-5; D possibly corresponds to TRBD1 (7 bases). V was cut by 1 base and J by 5 bases, with 20 bases left in between. The CDR3 spans 17 residues. Germline CDR1 and CDR2: SGHVS and FQNEAQ. Incomplete CDR3 DNA: TGTGCCAGCAGCTTAGTCTCTAACAGGGGCGCGGGGGAGACC. Translating it yields CASSLVSNRGAGET. The complete CDR3 reads CASSLVSNRGAGETQYF.

Worth noting for this clone: The CDR3 is cut off 3 residues early in the read; its end comes from the germline J gene. The chain employs TRBV19 and TRBJ2-4; 10 nucleotides match TRBD2. V shed 0 bases, J shed 7 bases, and the junction held 9 bases outside the gene matches. Germline assignment: CDR1 LNHDA and CDR2 SQIVND (reference sequence). CDR3 length equals 17 residues. The CDR3 bases that were read are TGTGCCAGTAGTATAGATCTCCCAGCGGGAGGGGCGAACATT. This translates into CASSIDLPAGGANI. Given in full, the CDR3 is CASSIDLPAGGANIQYF. Drawing the rest from reference TRBV19 and TRBJ2-4, the complete variable domain is DGGITQSPKYLFRKEGQNVTLSCEQNLNHDAMYWYRQDPGQGLRLIYYSQIVNDFQKGDIAEGYSVSREKKESFPLTVTSAQKNPTAFYLCASSIDLPAGGANIQYFGAGTRLSVL.

Details on this clone: The read terminates 3 residues before the CDR3 end, so the remaining end is supplied by the germline J gene. The chain carries TRBV7-6 and TRBJ2-1, with 7 bases fitting TRBD2. This CDR3 region has 18 residues. The J segment lost 4 bases and the V segment lost 1 base, leaving 13 bases of the junction unmatched. Germline CDR1 is SGHVS and CDR2 is FNYEAQ. This CDR3 reads CASSLVAGGRAGYNEQFF. The sequenced part of the CDR3 DNA is TGTGCCAGCAGCTTAGTAGCTGGGGGGAGGGCCGGTTACAATGAG. The full variable domain, rest sourced from reference TRBV7-6 and TRBJ2-1, is GAGVSQSPRYKVTKRGQDVALRCDPISGHVSLYWYRQALGQGPEFLTYFNYEAQQDKSGLPNDRFSAERPEGSISTLTIQRTEQRDSAMYRCASSLVAGGRAGYNEQFFGPGTRLTVL.

The CDR3 sequence is CASSLASGGQPQHF. The CDR3 DNA, read in part, is TGTGCCAGCAGCTTGGCGTCAGGGGGACAGCCC. V usage is TRBV5-6 and J usage is TRBJ1-5, with 7 nucleotides matching TRBD1. The CDR3 end falls 3 residues outside the read, so it is completed with the germline J gene. V lost 0 bases to trimming and J lost 7 bases; unmatched junction nucleotides: 4. The CDR3 is 14 amino acids. CDR1 is SGHDT, CDR2 YYEEEE, per germline.

As concerns this clone: The read stops 3 residues short of the end of the CDR3; the missing end is completed from the germline J gene. The chain has TRBV7-9 and TRBJ1-2; unclear D gene. CDR3 length: 12 residues. Germline V CDR1 and CDR2: SEHNR, FQNEAQ (reference sequence). Trimming left V 3 bases short and J 2 bases short, with 4 bases between. Here the CDR3 reads CASSFLNYGYTF. The DNA read from the CDR3 is TGTGCCAGCAGCTTCCTCAACTATGGC.

The CDR3 sequence is CASSSSGTGSYEQYF. Partial CDR3 DNA: TGTGCCAGTAGTTCTTCCGGGACAGGGTCCTACGAG. The chain employs TRBV19 and TRBJ2-7; 9 bases align to TRBD1. The DNA ends 3 residues before the CDR3 does, and the rest of the CDR3 is filled in from the germline J gene. Germline-derived CDR1 and CDR2 are LNHDA and SQIVND (reference sequence). This CDR3 is 15 amino acids long. With 5 bases clipped from V and 1 base from J, the junction kept 6 bases outside the gene matches. The variable domain in full, with the rest retrieved from reference TRBV19 and TRBJ2-7, is DGGITQSPKYLFRKEGQNVTLSCEQNLNHDAMYWYRQDPGQGLRLIYYSQIVNDFQKGDIAEGYSVSREKKESFPLTVTSAQKNPTAFYLCASSSSGTGSYEQYFGPGTRLTVT.

Regarding this clone: The missing CDR3 end, 3 residues past where the read stops, is filled in from the germline J gene. The chain uses TRBV7-6 and TRBJ2-3; 7 nucleotides agree with TRBD1. This CDR3 contains 14 residues. Germline-derived CDR1 and CDR2 are SGHVS and FNYEAQ. V was clipped by 5 bases and J by 6 bases; unmatched bases: 8. The covered CDR3 bases are TGTGCCAGCAGCACCCGACAGGGTGTCGATACG. Its translation is CASSTRQGVDT. The full CDR3 is CASSTRQGVDTQYF. Complete variable domain (other parts from reference TRBV7-6 and TRBJ2-3): GAGVSQSPRYKVTKRGQDVALRCDPISGHVSLYWYRQALGQGPEFLTYFNYEAQQDKSGLPNDRFSAERPEGSISTLTIQRTEQRDSAMYRCASSTRQGVDTQYFGPGTRLTVL.

Details on this clone: The read ends 3 residues before the CDR3 terminus; that terminus is restored from the germline J gene. This chain links TRBV7-9 with TRBJ2-7, with D perhaps TRBD2 (6 bases). CDR1 and CDR2 from the germline V gene are SEHNR and FQNEAQ (reference sequence). Between the trimmed V and J ends, which lost 5 bases and 1 base, there was a span of 12 bases. The CDR3 is 14 amino acids. Partial CDR3 DNA: TGTGCCAGCAGCCGGGGACTGACATCCTACGAG. Its translation is CASSRGLTSYE. The CDR3 in full is CASSRGLTSYEQYF.

Concerning this clone itself: The CDR3 goes on 3 residues after the read ends, and that part is filled in from the germline J gene. The chain employs TRBV7-9 and TRBJ2-7; TRBD1 matches 9 bases. V was pared by 4 bases and J by 2 bases, with 6 bases of the junction left unmatched. The germline gives CDR1 SEHNR, CDR2 FQNEAQ (reference sequence). The CDR3 has 15 amino acids. Partial CDR3 DNA: TGTGCCAGCAGCTGGGGACAGGGTCCAACCTACGAG. Encoded protein: CASSWGQGPTYE. The entire CDR3 reads CASSWGQGPTYEQYF.

In regard to this clone: From the germline J gene comes the end of the CDR3, since the read stops 3 residues before it. The J gene is TRBJ2-7, the V gene TRBV30; 10 nucleotides align to TRBD2. This CDR3 has 14 amino acids. V lost 5 bases and J lost 2; bases outside the gene matches: 6. Germline loops: CDR1 GTSNPN, CDR2 SVGIG (reference sequence). This chain's CDR3 is CAWVLAGPPYEQYF. CDR3 DNA, as far as it was read: TGTGCCTGGGTACTAGCGGGACCCCCCTACGAG.

About this clone: Read coverage stops 3 residues before the CDR3 terminus; the germline J gene supplies the remainder. The rearrangement uses TRBV30 and TRBJ2-7; 7 positions agree with TRBD1. CDR3 length: 13 residues. Germline V CDR1 and CDR2: GTSNPN, SVGIG (reference sequence). J lost 2 bases, V lost 8 bases, and 9 bases had no gene match. The CDR3 here is CAGRDRNTYEQYF. CDR3 bases read: TGTGCCGGCCGGGACAGAAATACCTACGAG.

To note about this clone: The DNA ends 3 residues before the CDR3 does, and the rest of the CDR3 is filled in from the germline J gene. This chain links TRBV5-6 with TRBJ2-4, with 10 bases lining up with TRBD2. Unmatched junction bases numbered 7, after V lost 6 bases and J lost 7 bases. This CDR3 is 14 amino acids long. Germline CDR1 is SGHDT and CDR2 is YYEEEE. This chain's CDR3 is CASNQAGGPNIQYF. The CDR3 DNA, read in part, is TGTGCCAGCAACCAAGCGGGAGGGCCGAACATT.

The CDR3: CASHVGPGAYTEAFF. CDR3 DNA (partial): TGCGCCAGTCACGTTGGTCCAGGTGCCTACACTGAA. The gene calls are TRBV10-2 and TRBJ1-1; D is unclear. The observed sequence ends 3 residues before the CDR3 terminus, with the missing tail filled in from the germline J gene. The V and J ends lost 9 bases and 3 bases respectively, with 20 bases between them. This CDR3 contains 15 residues. Per germline, CDR1 WSHSY and CDR2 SAAADI.

Worth noting for this clone: From the germline J gene comes the end of the CDR3, since the read stops 3 residues before it. The chain carries TRBV19 and TRBJ2-1, with a possible D match to TRBD2 (5 bases). Trimming shortened V by 8 bases and J by 3 bases, and 14 bases separated the two germline ends. The CDR3 has 14 residues. Germline values: CDR1 LNHDA, CDR2 SQIVND (reference sequence). CDR3 DNA, as far as it was read: TGTGCCAGTGCGGTCCGGGGTATCTACAATGAG. This translates into CASAVRGIYNE. The whole CDR3 protein is CASAVRGIYNEQFF.

CDR3 bases read: TGTGCCAGTAGTATCCCGCCGACTGATTATAGCAATCAGCCC. Translating gives CASSIPPTDYSNQP. The whole CDR3 sequence reads CASSIPPTDYSNQPQHF. The chain is built from TRBV19 and TRBJ1-5; D is unclear. The read ends 3 residues shy of where the CDR3 ends; the end is completed using the germline J gene. The length of the CDR3 is 17 residues. Germline V gene sequence: CDR1 LNHDA, CDR2 SQIVND (reference sequence). Trimming left V 3 bases short and J 0 bases short, with 15 bases between.

Regarding this clone: The read finishes 3 residues shy of the CDR3 end, and the germline J gene is used to complete it. The rearrangement joins TRBV29-1 to TRBJ2-2, with TRBD2 matching 9 bases. This CDR3 has 14 amino acids. Unmatched junction bases numbered 2, after V lost 2 bases and J lost 4 bases. CDR1 SQVTM and CDR2 ANQGSEA come from the germline V gene. Incomplete CDR3 DNA: TGCAGCGTTGAATTAGCGGGAGTCACCGGGGAG. As protein: CSVELAGVTGE. The whole CDR3 sequence is CSVELAGVTGELFF.

For this clone: Sequencing ends 3 residues short of the CDR3 end; the germline J gene provides the rest. The chain couples TRBV6-1 to TRBJ1-3, with D possibly being TRBD1 (6 bases). Trimming removed 4 bases from V and 0 bases from J, with 13 bases in between. The CDR3 consists of 16 residues. CDR1 and CDR2 (germline): MNHNS, SASEGT. The CDR3 region is CASSGYRVDSGNTIYF. CDR3 DNA, as far as it was read: TGTGCCAGCAGTGGGTACAGGGTCGACTCTGGAAACACC.

Note on this clone: The missing CDR3 end, 3 residues past where the read stops, is filled in from the germline J gene. The genes are TRBV20-1 and TRBJ2-7, with TRBD2 matching over 8 bases. The germline V gene encodes CDR1 DFQATT and CDR2 SNEGSKA (reference sequence). The CDR3 runs 15 residues. Trimming removed 0 bases from V and 4 bases from J; junction bases left unmatched: 8. CDR3 DNA (partial): TGCAGTGCTAGAGAGCGGGGACTAGTGGGGTACGAG. Residues: CSARERGLVGYE. The full CDR3 reads CSARERGLVGYEQYF.

With respect to this clone: The CDR3 end is not reached by the read, which stops 3 residues before it; the germline J gene fills it in. The V and J genes are TRBV29-1 and TRBJ2-1; 7 nucleotides agree with TRBD1. After removal of 7 bases from V and 7 bases from J, the junction contained 7 bases not matched to a gene. CDR3 size: 12 residues. CDR1 and CDR2 (germline): SQVTM, ANQGSEA. CDR3 DNA, as far as it was read: TGCAGCGCATTAGACAGGGCTAATGAG. Translation: CSALDRANE. The entire CDR3 is CSALDRANEQFF.

CDR3 loop: CASSFTGAHEQYF. CDR3 bases read: TGCGCCAGCAGCTTTACAGGGGCCCACGAG. This chain uses TRBV5-1 with TRBJ2-7, with 7 nucleotides matching TRBD1. The CDR3 is cut off 3 residues early in the read; its end comes from the germline J gene. The trim removed 2 bases at V and 5 bases at J, leaving 4 bases unmatched. There are 13 residues in the CDR3. The germline V gene has CDR1 SGHRS and CDR2 YFSETQ.

Concerning this clone itself: The read is 3 residues too short to cover the CDR3 end, so that end is filled in from the germline J gene. V and J are TRBV2 and TRBJ2-3; 10 nucleotides match TRBD2. Per germline, CDR1 SNHLY and CDR2 FYNNEI. This CDR3 comprises 16 residues. V shed 2 bases, J shed 2 bases, and the junction held 4 bases outside the gene matches. The CDR3 spells CASSEFTSGDTDTQYF. CDR3 DNA (partial): TGTGCCAGCAGTGAATTTACTAGCGGGGACACAGATACG.

A word on this clone: The observed sequence ends 3 residues before the CDR3 terminus, with the missing tail filled in from the germline J gene. The chain is built from TRBV2 and TRBJ2-1, with 12 bases matching TRBD2. CDR3 length: 17 amino acids. Germline V lookup: CDR1 SNHLY, CDR2 FYNNEI. V trimming: 3 bases; J trimming: 4 bases; junction bases outside the gene matches: 7. The CDR3 bases that were read are TGTGCCAGCAGTGAGTCTCTAGCGGGAGGGAAGTACAATGAG. It translates to CASSESLAGGKYNE. The whole CDR3 sequence reads CASSESLAGGKYNEQFF.